What follows describes a single TCR beta chain. Its antigen remains unknown. The data were taken from a study of post-analysis software for immune sequencing data. For the study at large: The cohort encompassed relapsing-remitting, secondary progressive and progressive-relapsing multiple sclerosis disease courses. Findings and limits, study-wide: The study found TRBV5-6, TRBV5-1 and TRBV20-1 among about five TRBV segments more frequent in patients than controls. Diversity measured as normalized Chao1 was significantly lower in multiple sclerosis patients than in controls.

TCR beta cDNA libraries had unique molecular identifiers. Approximately 500,000 cDNA molecules were recovered from an input of about 1 to 10 million T cells. MiXCR was run by TCRdb on the PCR reads, yielding one entry per CDR3 protein. The sample has roughly 540,000 distinct CDR3 sequences, around 31% seen once. Germline loops: CDR1 SGHDT, CDR2 YYEEEE. This CDR3 region has 16 residues. Trimming stripped 5 bases from V and 0 bases from J, with 17 bases between. The genes are TRBV5-6 and TRBJ1-1; unclear D gene. Sequenced input: blood. The sequence was obtained from a girl aged 2-17 years with multiple sclerosis. CDR3 residues: CASRLGEAGMNTEAFF. In nucleotides, the CDR3 is TGTGCCAGCAGACTTGGGGAGGCGGGCATGAACACTGAAGCTTTCTTT.